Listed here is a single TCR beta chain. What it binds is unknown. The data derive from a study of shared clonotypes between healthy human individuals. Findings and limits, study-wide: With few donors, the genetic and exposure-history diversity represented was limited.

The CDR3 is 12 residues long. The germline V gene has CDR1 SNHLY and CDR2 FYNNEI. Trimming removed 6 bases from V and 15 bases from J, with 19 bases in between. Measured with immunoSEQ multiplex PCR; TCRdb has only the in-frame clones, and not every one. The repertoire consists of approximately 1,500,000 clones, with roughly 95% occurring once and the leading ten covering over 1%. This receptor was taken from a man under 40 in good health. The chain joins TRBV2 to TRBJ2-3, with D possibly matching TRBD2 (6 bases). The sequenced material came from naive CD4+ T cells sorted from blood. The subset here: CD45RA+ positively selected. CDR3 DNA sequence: TGTGCCAGCAGGGAGCGGGCCAGGGCGGAATATTTT. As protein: CASRERARAEYF.